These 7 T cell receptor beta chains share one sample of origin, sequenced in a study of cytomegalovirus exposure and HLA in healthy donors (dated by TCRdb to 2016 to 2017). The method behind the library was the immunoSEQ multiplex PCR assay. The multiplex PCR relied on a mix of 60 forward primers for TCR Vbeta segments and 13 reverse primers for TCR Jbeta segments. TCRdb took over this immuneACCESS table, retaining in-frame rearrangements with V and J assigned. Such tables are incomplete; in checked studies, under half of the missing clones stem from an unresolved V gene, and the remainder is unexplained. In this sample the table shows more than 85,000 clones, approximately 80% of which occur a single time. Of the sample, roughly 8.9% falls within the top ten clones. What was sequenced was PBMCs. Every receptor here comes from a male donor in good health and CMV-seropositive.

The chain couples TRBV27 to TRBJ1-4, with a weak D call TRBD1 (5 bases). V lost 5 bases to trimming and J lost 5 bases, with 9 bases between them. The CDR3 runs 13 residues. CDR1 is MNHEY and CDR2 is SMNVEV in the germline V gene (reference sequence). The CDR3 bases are TGTGCCAGCAGTCAACGGGGGAATGAAAAACTGTTTTTT. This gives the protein CASSQRGNEKLFF.

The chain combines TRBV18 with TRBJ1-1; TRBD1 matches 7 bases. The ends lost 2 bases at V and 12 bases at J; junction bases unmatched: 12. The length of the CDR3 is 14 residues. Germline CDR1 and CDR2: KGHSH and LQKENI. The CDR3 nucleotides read TGTGCCAGCTCACCAGATAGAGCGACAGGGACAACTTTCTTT. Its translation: CASSPDRATGTTFF. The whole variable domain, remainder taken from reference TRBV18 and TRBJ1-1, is NAGVMQNPRHLVRRRGQEARLRCSPMKGHSHVYWYRQLPEEGLKFMVYLQKENIIDESGMPKERFSAEFPKEGPSILRIQQVVRGDSAAYFCASSPDRATGTTFFGQGTRLTVV.

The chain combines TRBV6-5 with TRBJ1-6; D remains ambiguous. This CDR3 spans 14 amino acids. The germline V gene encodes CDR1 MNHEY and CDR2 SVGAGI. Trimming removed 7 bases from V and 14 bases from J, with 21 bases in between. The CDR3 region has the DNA TGTGCCAGCACCAAACGGTCCGGGATTAGATCCCTCCACTTT. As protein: CASTKRSGIRSLHF.

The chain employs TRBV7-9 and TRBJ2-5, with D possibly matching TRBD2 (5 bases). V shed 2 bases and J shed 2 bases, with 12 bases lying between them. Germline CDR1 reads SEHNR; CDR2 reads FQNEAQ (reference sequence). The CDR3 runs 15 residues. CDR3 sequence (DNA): TGTGCCAGCAGCTTATTTATCCGGGATCAAGAGACCCAGTACTTC. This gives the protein CASSLFIRDQETQYF.

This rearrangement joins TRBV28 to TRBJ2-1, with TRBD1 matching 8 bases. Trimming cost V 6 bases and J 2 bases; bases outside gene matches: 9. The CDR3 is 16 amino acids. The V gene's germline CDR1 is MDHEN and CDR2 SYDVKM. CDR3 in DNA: TGTGCCAGCAGCCCAGGGGGCGCAAGGGCCTACAATGAGCAGTTCTTC. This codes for CASSPGGARAYNEQFF.

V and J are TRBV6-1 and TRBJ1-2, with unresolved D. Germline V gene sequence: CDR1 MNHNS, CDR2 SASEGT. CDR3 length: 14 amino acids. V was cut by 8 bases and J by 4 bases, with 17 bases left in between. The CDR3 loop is CASEGRRIGYGYTF. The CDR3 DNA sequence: TGTGCCAGCGAGGGCCGCCGAATAGGCTATGGCTACACCTTC.

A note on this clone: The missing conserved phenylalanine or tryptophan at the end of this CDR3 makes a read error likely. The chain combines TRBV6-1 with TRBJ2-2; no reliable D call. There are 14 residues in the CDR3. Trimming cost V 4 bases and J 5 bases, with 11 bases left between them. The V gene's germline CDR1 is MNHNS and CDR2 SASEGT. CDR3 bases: TGTGCCAGCAGTGGTACCAGGTCGACCGGGGAGCTGTTTTCT. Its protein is CASSGTRSTGELFS.